This T cell receptor beta chain came from a study of tumor-infiltrating lymphocytes in oesophageal squamous cell carcinoma. There are 15 residues in the CDR3. Trimming removed 1 base from V and 2 bases from J, with 12 bases in between. Germline V gene sequence: CDR1 SGHNT, CDR2 YYREEE (reference sequence). This clonotype has a count of ten or more. TCRdb fed the PCR reads into MiXCR, producing one record per CDR3 protein. Altogether fewer than 11,000 distinct CDR3 sequences are present, under 65% being singletons, with the ten largest covering about 39%. The chain joins TRBV5-4 to TRBJ1-2; possible D gene TRBD1, 5 bases. The sequence came from a female donor with esophageal squamous cell carcinoma. The sequenced sample consisted of esophageal tumor tissue. The CDR3 region has the DNA TGTGCCAGCAGCTTGCCTCCGGGACGGAACTATGGCTACACCTTC. It yields the protein CASSLPPGRNYGYTF.